Listed below are T cell receptor beta chains from one sample, sequenced in a study of Graves' ophthalmopathy and Graves' hyperthyroidism. TCRdb fed the multiplex PCR reads into MiXCR, producing one record per CDR3 protein. The sample has about 740,000 distinct CDR3 sequences, roughly 40% seen once. Specimen: peripheral blood. The receptors were sampled from an adult man with Graves' ophthalmopathy. CDR3s include the opening cysteine and the closing phenylalanine or tryptophan. A D gene is named only where the DNA matches it firmly. For some rows the clone size is stated as once, few or many, or as a class when expanded; others skip it.

V,size,J,D,DNA,CDR3
TRBV12-3/TRBV12-4,-,TRBJ1-6,-,TGTGCCAGCAGTCCGACAGTACTTTATTCACCCCTCCACTTT,CASSPTVLYSPLHF
TRBV7-9,-,TRBJ1-6,-,TGTGCCAGCAGCCTCCTGACACCAAATTCACCCCTCCACTTT,CASSLLTPNSPLHF
TRBV2,few,TRBJ2-2,-,TGTGCCAGCAGGATACTCTCCGGTACCGGGGAGCTGTTTTTT,CASRILSGTGELFF
TRBV19,few,TRBJ2-5,-,TGTGCCAGTACCACTACAGGGTCCCAAGAGACCCAGTACTTC,CASTTTGSQETQYF
TRBV10-3,-,TRBJ2-1,-,TGTGCCATCAGTGAGTCCCGAGGGAGCTCCTACAATGAGCAGTTCTTC,CAISESRGSSYNEQFF
TRBV10-2,-,TRBJ1-4,-,TGTGCCAGCAGCAAATGGGGGGGGGCCTATGAAAAACTGTTTTTT,CASSKWGGAYEKLFF
TRBV7-2,-,TRBJ2-6,-,TGTGCCAGCAGCCCCGAGTTGGGGGCCAACGTCCTGACTTTC,CASSPELGANVLTF
TRBV7-2,once,TRBJ2-1,TRBD2,TGTGCCAGCAGCTCGACTAGCGCGCCGGGGAATGAGCAGTTCTTC,CASSSTSAPGNEQFF
TRBV2,-,TRBJ2-7,TRBD1,TGTGCCAGCAGATACAGGGGGCAAAACGAGCGGTACTTC,CASRYRGQNERYF
TRBV7-9,few,TRBJ1-1,-,TGTGCCAGCAGCTCTACTACATCTATAGGGACTGAAGCTTTCTTT,CASSSTTSIGTEAFF
TRBV7-9,many,TRBJ2-5,-,TGTGCCAGCAGCTTAGGATCCGAGACCCAGTACTTC,CASSLGSETQYF
TRBV10-3,-,TRBJ2-7,-,TGTGCCAGCAGTTATGAGGAGGTGAGAAGCTACGAGCAGTACTTC,CASSYEEVRSYEQYF